This TCR beta chain was identified in a study of cytomegalovirus exposure and HLA in healthy donors. Findings of the study overall: The authors excluded some V segments, including TRBV6-2 and TRBV6-3, as indistinguishable.

There are 19 residues in the CDR3. J lost 2 bases, V lost 2 bases, and 13 bases had no gene match. Germline V gene data show CDR1 as SGHKS and CDR2 as YYEKEE (reference sequence). This clone has a handful of counts. What it recognizes is unknown. Vbeta (60) and Jbeta (13) primers were used in the PCR. The method was immunoSEQ multiplex PCR; TCRdb's version includes in-frame clones alone and lacks a portion of them. Here the sample spans around 150,000 clones, roughly 9% being singletons. This chain connects TRBV5-5 to TRBJ1-4, with 9 bases aligning to TRBD1. Material for sequencing was PBMCs. The TCR was taken from a middle-aged woman in good health and CMV-seropositive. The CDR3 loop reads CASSLRDRVGWRTNEKLFF. CDR3 DNA sequence: TGTGCCAGCAGCTTAAGGGACAGGGTGGGGTGGCGGACTAATGAAAAACTGTTTTTT.